This entry is about one T cell receptor beta chain. Its cognate antigen is unknown. The sample is drawn from a study of shared clonotypes between healthy human individuals. Germline CDR1 and CDR2: ENHRY and SYGVKD. The CDR3 contains 13 residues. V was trimmed by 6 bases and J by 4 bases, leaving 9 bases between them. Every contributor of samples was a Caucasian grown-up residing in Nashville, Tennessee. The study separated CD4+ cells into CD45RA+ naive and CD45RA-negative memory subsets. General study points: Naive subsets generally had larger estimated richness than memory subsets.

Assay: immunoSEQ multiplex PCR; the TCRdb copy retains only in-frame clones and omits some. The sample consists of some 1,100,000 clones, more than 75% of them appearing once. The specimen sequenced was memory CD4+ T cells from PBMCs. Subset specified: CD45RA-negative fraction. This TCR was recovered from a man between 18 and 35 years old in good health. Some clones in this sample may be carry-over from other donors' samples. This chain joins TRBV10-3 and TRBJ1-4, with D possibly being TRBD1 (5 bases). The CDR3 bases are TGTGCCATCAGGGGGCAGATTAATGAAAAACTGTTTTTT. This translates into CAIRGQINEKLFF.